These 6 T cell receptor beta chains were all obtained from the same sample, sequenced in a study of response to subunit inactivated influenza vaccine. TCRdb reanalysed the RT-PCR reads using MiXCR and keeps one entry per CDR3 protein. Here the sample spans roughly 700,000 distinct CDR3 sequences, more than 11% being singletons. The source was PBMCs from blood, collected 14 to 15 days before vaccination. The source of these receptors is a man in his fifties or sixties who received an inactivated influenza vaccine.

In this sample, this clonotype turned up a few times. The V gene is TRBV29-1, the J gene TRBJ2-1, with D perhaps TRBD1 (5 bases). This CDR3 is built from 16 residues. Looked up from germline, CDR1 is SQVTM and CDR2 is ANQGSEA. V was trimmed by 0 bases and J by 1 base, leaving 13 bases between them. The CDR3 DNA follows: TGCAGCGTTGAAGAGAGGCAGGGTCGTTCCTACAATGAGCAGTTCTTC. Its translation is CSVEERQGRSYNEQFF.

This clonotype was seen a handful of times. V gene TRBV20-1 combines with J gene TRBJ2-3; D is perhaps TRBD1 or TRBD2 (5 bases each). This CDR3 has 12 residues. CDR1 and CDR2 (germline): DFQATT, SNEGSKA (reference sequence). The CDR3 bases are TGCAGCCTGAGGGGTAGCACAGATACGCAGTATTTT. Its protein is CSLRGSTDTQYF.

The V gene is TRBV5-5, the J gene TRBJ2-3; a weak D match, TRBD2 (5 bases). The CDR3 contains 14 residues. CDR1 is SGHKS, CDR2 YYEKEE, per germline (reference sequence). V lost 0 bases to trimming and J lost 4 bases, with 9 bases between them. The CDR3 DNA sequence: TGTGCCAGCAGCTTGGTACTAGGAGCAGATACGCAGTATTTT. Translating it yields CASSLVLGADTQYF.

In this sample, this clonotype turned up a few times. CDR3 region: CASSAHRGFQETQYF. DNA of the CDR3: TGTGCCAGCAGCGCACACCGGGGATTCCAAGAGACCCAGTACTTC. The chain combines TRBV9 with TRBJ2-5, with D perhaps TRBD2 (5 bases). The CDR3 length is 15 residues. Germline assignment: CDR1 SGDLS and CDR2 YYNGEE. The germline V and J ends were trimmed by 3 bases and 1 base, with 13 bases remaining between them.

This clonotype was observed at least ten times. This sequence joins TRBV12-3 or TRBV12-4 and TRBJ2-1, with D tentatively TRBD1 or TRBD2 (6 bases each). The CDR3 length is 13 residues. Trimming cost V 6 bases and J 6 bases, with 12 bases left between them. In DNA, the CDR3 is TGTGCCAGCAGCCCCGGGGGCCTCAATGAGCAGTTCTTC. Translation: CASSPGGLNEQFF.

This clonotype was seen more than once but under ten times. The CDR3 sequence is CASSLVSGGGTDTQYF. Here the CDR3 DNA reads TGTGCCAGCAGCTTAGTTAGCGGAGGAGGCACAGATACGCAGTATTTT. The chain combines TRBV11-2 with TRBJ2-3; D might be TRBD2 (6 bases). This CDR3 has 16 residues. Trimming removed 1 base from V and 1 base from J, with 12 bases in between. Per germline, CDR1 SGHAT and CDR2 FQNNGV.